Presented here are 32 T cell receptor beta chains from one specimen sequenced in a study of identical twins (dated by TCRdb to the mid-2010s). Library prep was done by 5' RACE. These reads were obtained on an Illumina HiSeq 2000. TCRdb took the public reads, trimmed them with fastp at Q25, ran MiXCR for clone calling and kept in-frame beta chains. Each entry is one CDR3 protein sequence, shown with its most common DNA and genes. The table for this sample lists a few hundred thousand distinct CDR3 sequences; roughly 9% of them were counted only once. The ten largest clones capture 8% to 10% of the sample. The sample taken for sequencing was naive T cells sorted from blood. This specimen's cell subset or site label, per the study, means: cells isolated with a human naive T-cell isolation kit. These receptors all come from a woman between 50 and 59 years old in good health.

CDR3 sequence: CASSPLQHNEKLFF. CDR3 bases: TGTGCCAGCTCACCACTGCAGCATAATGAAAAACTGTTTTTT. This chain joins TRBV18 and TRBJ1-4; D unclear. This CDR3 is built from 14 residues. Deletions cut 1 base from V and 4 bases from J, with 7 bases between. Germline V gene lookup returns CDR1 KGHSH and CDR2 LQKENI.

The sample holds a few counts of this clonotype. The chain uses TRBV12-3 or TRBV12-4 and TRBJ1-5, with no clear D. V shed 8 bases and J shed 4 bases, with 9 bases lying between them. This CDR3 has 12 amino acids. The CDR3 spells CASAGVNQPQHF. DNA for the CDR3: TGTGCCAGCGCCGGGGTTAATCAGCCCCAGCATTTT.

The CDR3 region is CASSITAARRETQYF. CDR3 nucleotide sequence: TGTGCCAGTAGTATTACGGCAGCTAGGAGAGAGACCCAGTACTTC. The J gene is TRBJ2-5, the V gene TRBV19; the D is unclear. CDR3 length equals 15 residues. CDR1 and CDR2 (germline): LNHDA, SQIVND (reference sequence). V lost 3 bases and J 4 bases, leaving 15 bases between the germline ends.

The J gene is TRBJ2-3, the V gene TRBV7-9; D remains ambiguous. V was trimmed by 3 bases and J by 6 bases, leaving 13 bases between them. Germline V gene sequence: CDR1 SEHNR, CDR2 FQNEAQ (reference sequence). This CDR3 spans 14 amino acids. In nucleotides, the CDR3 is TGTGCCAGCAGCTTCAACCAGGACGGCGATACGCAGTATTTT. This codes for CASSFNQDGDTQYF.

This clonotype was detected ten times or more. The rearrangement joins TRBV7-8 to TRBJ2-1; 8 bases agree with TRBD1. Germline V CDR1 and CDR2: SGHVS, FQNEAQ. The V and J ends lost 3 bases and 4 bases, in that order; junction bases with no gene match: 11. The CDR3 consists of 17 residues. Here the CDR3 reads CASSLTDRAGGYNEQFF. In DNA form, the CDR3 reads TGTGCCAGCAGCTTGACGGACAGGGCAGGAGGATACAATGAGCAGTTCTTC.

This clonotype was recorded at least ten times. The chain employs TRBV12-3 or TRBV12-4 and TRBJ2-7; 7 nucleotides agree with TRBD2. The CDR3 sequence is 15 residues long. J was trimmed by 5 bases and V by 0 bases; bases with no gene match: 7. Written as DNA, the CDR3 is TGTGCCAGCAGTTTAGCGGGAGGGTATCGTGACGAGCAGTACTTC. Amino acids: CASSLAGGYRDEQYF.

This clonotype occurred many times. The chain uses TRBV24-1 and TRBJ2-1; D is perhaps TRBD1 or TRBD2 (5 bases each). The CDR3 covers 15 residues. The germline V gene encodes CDR1 KGHDR and CDR2 SFDVKD. V lost 6 bases and J 7 bases, leaving 18 bases between the germline ends. The CDR3 DNA follows: TGTGCCACCAGTTGGGTTGGTGGTGGGACGAATGAGCAGTTCTTC. Translated: CATSWVGGGTNEQFF.

The V call is TRBV28, the J call TRBJ2-7, with D unclear. V was trimmed by 3 bases and J by 4 bases, leaving 10 bases between them. The CDR3 extends over 13 amino acids. Per germline, CDR1 MDHEN and CDR2 SYDVKM. The CDR3 nucleotides are TGTGCCAGCAGTTTTGTTGGCGCTTACGAGCAGTACTTC. Translation gives CASSFVGAYEQYF.

Only a few counts were recorded for this clonotype. V and J are TRBV27 and TRBJ1-5, with D uncertain. The V end lost 6 bases, the J end lost 1 base, and 13 bases lay between the germline ends. The germline gives CDR1 MNHEY, CDR2 SMNVEV (reference sequence). The CDR3 loop spans 15 amino acids. In nucleotides, the CDR3 is TGTGCCAGCAGCGCGGAGGGTAGGAGCAATCAGCCCCAGCATTTT. The encoded protein is CASSAEGRSNQPQHF.

This rearrangement joins TRBV5-1 to TRBJ1-1; possible D gene TRBD1, 5 bases. V lost 5 bases and J 0 bases, leaving 11 bases between the germline ends. The CDR3 contains 14 residues. The germline V gene encodes CDR1 SGHRS and CDR2 YFSETQ. The CDR3 DNA is TGCGCCAGCAGGGGAGGGGTCTTGAACACTGAAGCTTTCTTT. This translates into CASRGGVLNTEAFF.

A remark on this clonotype: A much larger clone lies a single base off, so this may be a read error. V gene TRBV7-9 combines with J gene TRBJ2-7, with D possibly TRBD2 on 6 matching bases. CDR1 is SEHNR, CDR2 FQNEAQ, per germline (reference sequence). The V and J ends lost 5 bases and 10 bases respectively, with 24 bases between them. CDR3 size: 15 residues. The CDR3 DNA follows: TGTGCCAGCAGCCCACCCCGGGCGGGACGTTTCGACCAGTACTTC. This gives the protein CASSPPRAGRFDQYF.

The gene calls are TRBV7-9 and TRBJ2-7; D remains unclear. The V and J ends lost 5 bases and 2 bases respectively, with 4 bases between them. CDR3 size: 11 residues. Germline CDR1 and CDR2: SEHNR and FQNEAQ (reference sequence). CDR3 residues: CASSVTYEQYF. The CDR3 nucleotides read TGTGCCAGCAGCGTAACCTACGAGCAGTACTTC.

This clonotype appeared a few times. This chain links TRBV29-1 with TRBJ2-3, with no clear D. This CDR3 comprises 12 residues. Germline V gives CDR1 SQVTM, CDR2 ANQGSEA. V was trimmed by 5 bases and J by 0 bases, leaving 6 bases between them. The CDR3 bases are TGCAGCGTTACTAACAGCACAGATACGCAGTATTTT. Amino acids: CSVTNSTDTQYF.

The chain employs TRBV5-6 and TRBJ2-1; 11 positions match TRBD1. CDR1 is SGHDT and CDR2 is YYEEEE in the germline V gene. V shed 4 bases, J shed 12 bases, and the junction held 3 bases outside the gene matches. This CDR3 contains 12 residues. DNA of the CDR3: TGTGCCAGCAGCGGGACAGGGGGGGCGCAGTTCTTC. This translates into CASSGTGGAQFF. The full variable domain, its missing parts supplied by reference TRBV5-6 and TRBJ2-1, is DAGVTQSPTHLIKTRGQQVTLRCSPKSGHDTVSWYQQALGQGPQFIFQYYEEEERQRGNFPDRFSGHQFPNYSSELNVNALLLGDSALYLCASSGTGGAQFFGPGTRLTVL.

There are a few counts of this clonotype. A read error may account for a junction end that differs from germline. The V gene is TRBV12-3 or TRBV12-4, the J gene TRBJ2-1; 7 bases are a match to TRBD2. The CDR3 length is 14 residues. Here the CDR3 reads CASSLGGRVGTVVF. In nucleotides, the CDR3 is TGTGCCAGCAGTTTGGGCGGGAGAGTGGGTACAGTGGTCTTC.

At least ten counts were recorded for this clonotype. The rearrangement uses TRBV5-1 and TRBJ2-7; 10 positions match TRBD1. The CDR3 sequence is 14 residues long. V was clipped by 2 bases and J by 4 bases; unmatched bases: 3. Germline-derived CDR1 and CDR2 are SGHRS and YFSETQ. The CDR3, as DNA: TGCGCCAGCAGCTTTGGGACAGGGGTGTACGAGCAGTACTTC. Translating it yields CASSFGTGVYEQYF. The full variable domain, completed using reference TRBV5-1 and TRBJ2-7, is KAGVTQTPRYLIKTRGQQVTLSCSPISGHRSVSWYQQTPGQGLQFLFEYFSETQRNKGNFPGRFSGRQFSNSRSEMNVSTLELGDSALYLCASSFGTGVYEQYFGPGTRLTVT.

The rearrangement uses TRBV3-1 and TRBJ2-3; D possibly uses TRBD1 or TRBD2 (6 bases each). V lost 4 bases, J lost 2 bases, and 10 bases lay in between. Per germline, CDR1 LGHDT and CDR2 YNNKEL (reference sequence). The CDR3 covers 14 residues. CDR3 protein: CASSRGGPTDTQYF. As DNA, the CDR3 is TGTGCCAGCAGCCGAGGGGGGCCCACAGATACGCAGTATTTT.

CDR3 nucleotide sequence: TGTGCCAGTAGTACTCCCGGGACAGGGAACACTGAAGCTTTCTTT. Translated, it gives CASSTPGTGNTEAFF. The chain combines TRBV19 with TRBJ1-1; 8 positions match TRBD1. Germline CDR1 is LNHDA and CDR2 is SQIVND (reference sequence). V lost 4 bases to trimming and J lost 1 base; unmatched junction nucleotides: 5. This CDR3 is 15 amino acids long.

Ten or more counts support this clonotype. V gene TRBV11-2 combines with J gene TRBJ2-1, with TRBD2 matching over 8 bases. The trim removed 5 bases at V and 1 base at J, leaving 4 bases unmatched. The CDR3 has 15 amino acids. In germline, CDR1 is SGHAT, CDR2 FQNNGV. CDR3 amino acids: CASSQSGRSYNEQFF. CDR3 DNA: TGTGCCAGCAGCCAGAGCGGGAGATCCTACAATGAGCAGTTCTTC.

The sample holds a few counts of this clonotype. The chain joins TRBV5-1 to TRBJ1-1; D is unresolved. Germline loops: CDR1 SGHRS, CDR2 YFSETQ. V shed 4 bases and J shed 0 bases, with 10 bases lying between them. The CDR3 spans 14 residues. The CDR3 region is CASSQTDLNTEAFF. As DNA, the CDR3 is TGCGCCAGCAGCCAAACAGATTTGAACACTGAAGCTTTCTTT. Full variable domain (outside the CDR3, taken from reference TRBV5-1 and TRBJ1-1): KAGVTQTPRYLIKTRGQQVTLSCSPISGHRSVSWYQQTPGQGLQFLFEYFSETQRNKGNFPGRFSGRQFSNSRSEMNVSTLELGDSALYLCASSQTDLNTEAFFGQGTRLTVV.

Only a few counts were recorded for this clonotype. The chain links TRBV25-1 to TRBJ1-5; the D is unclear. V lost 5 bases, J lost 3 bases, and 8 bases lay in between. The CDR3 sequence is 13 residues long. The germline V gene has CDR1 MGHDK and CDR2 SYGVNS. The CDR3 DNA reads as TGTGCCAGCAGTACGAATGCCAATCAGCCCCAGCATTTT. Amino acids: CASSTNANQPQHF.

The chain joins TRBV2 to TRBJ2-1; D not certain. V was clipped by 2 bases and J by 6 bases, with 14 bases between them. CDR1 is SNHLY, CDR2 FYNNEI, per germline. This CDR3 is 15 amino acids long. CDR3 in amino acids: CASSEIVGLGNEQFF. In DNA form, the CDR3 reads TGTGCCAGCAGTGAAATAGTGGGCTTGGGCAATGAGCAGTTCTTC.

This clonotype was observed a handful of times. The chain joins TRBV6-5 to TRBJ1-6; D gene unclear. Germline CDR1 reads MNHEY; CDR2 reads SVGAGI. V dropped 2 bases and J dropped 13 bases, with 12 bases sitting between them. The CDR3 is 13 amino acids. The CDR3 DNA is TGTGCCAGCAGTTACGACGGGTCGTTCCCCCTCCACTTT. As protein: CASSYDGSFPLHF.

This clonotype was counted ten times or more. V is TRBV5-1 and J is TRBJ1-2; D remains ambiguous. The CDR3 contains 14 residues. In germline, CDR1 is SGHRS, CDR2 YFSETQ. Between the trimmed V and J ends, which lost 0 bases and 3 bases, there was a span of 9 bases. CDR3 protein: CASSLVTEDYGYTF. The CDR3 DNA reads as TGCGCCAGCAGCTTGGTCACAGAAGACTATGGCTACACCTTC.

V usage is TRBV2 and J usage is TRBJ1-5; 7 bases agree with TRBD1. This CDR3 region has 13 residues. Germline V gives CDR1 SNHLY, CDR2 FYNNEI. The V segment lost 4 bases and the J segment 8 bases; nucleotides outside the gene matches: 5. This chain's CDR3 is CASSAGGWEPQHF. DNA of the CDR3: TGTGCCAGCAGTGCAGGGGGATGGGAGCCCCAGCATTTT.

CDR3 sequence (DNA): TGCGCCAGCAGCCCAGGACTAGCGGGAGCAACCGGGGAGCTGTTTTTT. Protein sequence: CASSPGLAGATGELFF. The genes are TRBV4-1 and TRBJ2-2; 13 positions match TRBD2. There are 16 residues in the CDR3. Looked up from germline, CDR1 is MGHRA and CDR2 is YSYEKL. V lost 4 bases to trimming and J lost 5 bases; unmatched junction nucleotides: 4.

This clonotype has ten or more counts. The rearrangement uses TRBV7-2 and TRBJ2-7; D is perhaps TRBD1 (5 bases). The V and J ends lost 4 bases and 0 bases respectively, with 16 bases between them. The germline gives CDR1 SGHTA, CDR2 FQGNSA. This CDR3 spans 16 amino acids. Here the CDR3 DNA reads TGTGCCAGCAGCTCAAATCCCTACAGGAGCTCCTACGAGCAGTACTTC. It codes for CASSSNPYRSSYEQYF. Based on the CDR3 plus reference TRBV7-2 and TRBJ2-7, the full variable domain is GAGVSQSPSNKVTEKGKDVELRCDPISGHTALYWYRQSLGQGLEFLIYFQGNSAPDKSGLPSDRFSAERTGGSVSTLTIQRTQQEDSAVYLCASSSNPYRSSYEQYFGPGTRLTVT.

This clonotype was observed at least ten times. This rearrangement joins TRBV4-1 to TRBJ1-6; TRBD1 is a possible D gene (5 bases). Trimming removed 0 bases from V and 7 bases from J, with 10 bases in between. Germline CDR1 reads MGHRA; CDR2 reads YSYEKL. The CDR3 is 15 residues long. This CDR3 is CASSQDEGENSPLHF. The CDR3 region has the DNA TGCGCCAGCAGCCAAGATGAAGGGGAAAATTCACCCCTCCACTTT.

There are many counts of this clonotype. This chain links TRBV12-3 or TRBV12-4 with TRBJ1-1; D gene ambiguous. The CDR3 consists of 15 residues. Trimming cost V 8 bases and J 1 base, with 17 bases left between them. CDR3 in amino acids: CASPPGNLGNTEAFF. CDR3 nucleotide sequence: TGTGCCAGCCCCCCCGGCAACCTGGGGAACACTGAAGCTTTCTTT.

This clonotype has more than one count but fewer than ten. CDR3 nucleotide sequence: TGTGCCTGGAGCTTGGGAGTAGGGCAGTTCTTC. As protein: CAWSLGVGQFF. This chain joins TRBV30 and TRBJ2-1, with a weak D call TRBD2 (5 bases). CDR3 length equals 11 residues. V was shortened by 3 bases and J by 12 bases, with 12 bases between the two germline ends. Germline CDR1 and CDR2: GTSNPN and SVGIG (reference sequence).

The V gene is TRBV5-1, the J gene TRBJ1-1; D ambiguous. V lost 5 bases and J lost 0, with 14 bases in between. The CDR3 contains 15 residues. CDR1 is SGHRS, CDR2 YFSETQ, per germline. CDR3 sequence (DNA): TGCGCCAGCAGAATCTGGGAAGGGATGAACACTGAAGCTTTCTTT. It is translated as CASRIWEGMNTEAFF.

This clonotype has more than one count but fewer than ten. The chain combines TRBV7-9 with TRBJ2-5; 8 nucleotides line up with TRBD1. This CDR3 is 16 amino acids long. With V trimmed by 6 bases and J by 1 base, 10 bases remained unmatched. Germline lookup yields CDR1 SEHNR and CDR2 FQNEAQ (reference sequence). CDR3 protein: CASSFLRGLGQETQYF. CDR3 nucleotides: TGTGCCAGCAGTTTTCTCAGGGGGCTGGGCCAAGAGACCCAGTACTTC.